This T cell receptor (beta chain) stems from a study of cytomegalovirus exposure and HLA in healthy donors. CDR1 is SGHVS, CDR2 FQNEAQ, per germline. Trimming took 5 bases from V and 5 from J, leaving 15 bases between them. The CDR3 totals 14 residues. Primers for the PCR totalled 60 Vbeta and 13 Jbeta. Here immunoSEQ multiplex PCR was the method, and the copy in TCRdb shows in-frame clones only, minus some. Here the sample spans around 94,000 clones, around 79% being singletons. Sequencing input: PBMCs. The chain carries TRBV7-8 and TRBJ1-1, with unresolved D. This sequence originates from a woman aged 40-49 years in good health and CMV-seronegative. CDR3 nucleotides: TGTGCCAGCAGCCGGACTTCCAGGCGAACTGAAGCTTTCTTT. It yields the protein CASSRTSRRTEAFF.